The entry below describes one T cell receptor (beta chain). No antigen is known for it. This sample stems from a study of T cell responses to AZD1222 COVID-19 vaccine. Study-wide findings and caveats: Clonal diversity may have been underestimated in mostly white British donors.

TCRdb's copy holds only in-frame clones and misses some; the assay was immunoSEQ multiplex PCR. The sample includes tens of thousands of clones, approximately 90% of them seen just once. The receptor was isolated from an adult who received the AZD1222 COVID-19 vaccine. Material: peripheral blood, obtained 28 days after the second AZD1222 dose.

Here the CDR3 reads CATSDSSWLGSYNEQFF. Here the CDR3 DNA reads TGTGCCACCAGTGATTCGTCCTGGTTGGGGTCCTACAATGAGCAGTTCTTC. The chain combines TRBV24-1 with TRBJ2-1; no clear D. Germline V gene sequence: CDR1 KGHDR, CDR2 SFDVKD. This CDR3 is built from 17 residues. Trimming cost V 2 bases and J 1 base, with 14 bases left between them.